Sequencing of this TCR beta chain was carried out in a study of blood T cell repertoires in COVID-19 (dated by TCRdb to 2018 to 2021). In terms of the full investigation: The collaborator samples originated in the United States, Italy and Spain and spanned the acute and convalescent phases of COVID-19. The samples were drawn from the first 160 participants of the ongoing ImmuneRACE study and from 950 to 1,500 subjects provided by 6 global collaborators. Sample metadata almost always included a de-identified subject ID, COVID-19 status, age in years and sex. Where HLA class I and class II types were available, the types were taken from metadata supplied by the sample provider, not from assay-based typing. The material from the prospective study consisted of cDNA or gDNA derived from T cells, B-cell-depleted T cells, or PBMCs. The repertoires were released in a freely available public database meant as a resource for research on the immune response to SARS-CoV-2. Deeply sampled blood TCRbeta repertoires from subjects exposed to, actively infected with, or recovered from COVID-19 were included in the dataset. Overall results and qualifications from the work: How much clinical and demographic metadata was included differed by source and by participant, and the metadata was provided uncurated.

Participants in the prospective study were aged about 18 to 90 years, lived in about two dozen United States geographic areas, and enrolled through a virtual design. To assign participants to cohorts, the prospective study relied on clinical history that participants themselves reported in a screening survey and a study questionnaire. Recovered participants in ImmuneRACE Cohort 3 were defined as having two consecutive negative NP/OP PCR tests, clearance from a healthcare professional, or resolution of symptoms. In the prospective study, mobile phlebotomists collected whole blood, serum and a nasopharyngeal or oropharyngeal swab from each participant. Participants in the prospective study had the option to provide additional blood draws and questionnaires over an approximately 2-month period. Before DNA extraction, blood samples from the prospective study were shipped at room temperature or frozen.

The immunoSEQ Assay, a bias-controlled multiplex PCR, was used to amplify TCRbeta CDR3 regions from genomic DNA. As for the original processing: Within the assay, amplification of reference gene primers was used to estimate how many nucleated cells each sample contained. Sequence reads were collapsed and filtered to measure the absolute abundance of every unique TCRbeta CDR3 rearrangement. For each sample, productive Simpson clonality was calculated as the square root of Simpson's diversity index over productive rearrangements. The immuneACCESS repertoire file appears here via TCRdb, limited to in-frame rearrangements. These files lack a portion of the clones; in checked studies, under half of the deficit traces to unresolved V genes, and the cause of the others is not known. That table furnishes V, J and clone size, whereas the DNA furnished D and trimming. This sample lists a few hundred thousand clones; 80% to 90% were detected once. Roughly 8.7% of the sample rests with the top ten.

This clone showed up just once. Its antigen remains undetermined. No much larger clone exists at a distance of one base, and base qualities are not known. After removal of 5 bases from V and 7 bases from J, the junction retains 7 bases not matched to a gene. CDR1 and CDR2 (SGHVS, FQNEAQ) derive from the germline V gene. The CDR3, from cysteine to phenylalanine, totals 14 residues. Only CDR3 DNA remains: 42 bases, in frame from the first base. Material: PBMCs or T cells enriched from blood (not recorded which). The TCR comes from a man aged 35-49 years who had recovered from COVID-19. The V and J genes are TRBV7-8 and TRBJ1-2; 10 junctional bases match TRBD1. Here the CDR3 is given as CASSADRGQRGYTF. The DNA sequence is as follows: TGTGCCAGCAGCGCCGACAGGGGGCAACGTGGCTACACCTTC.